The clone carrying this T cell receptor (beta chain) was recorded once. Its antigen is not identified. Some clones are missing from TCRdb's copy, which holds only in-frame ones; the method was immunoSEQ multiplex PCR. The sample records about 78,000 clones, around 90% being singletons. Germline values: CDR1 SNHLY, CDR2 FYNNEI. The germline V and J ends were trimmed by 6 bases and 5 bases, with 14 bases remaining between them. CDR3 length: 13 residues. The entry originates in a study of OX40 agonist ivuxolimab in advanced cancers. Turning to the study itself: Patients received ivuxolimab, an agonistic anti-OX40 (CD134) antibody. From roughly 23 to 85 years was the age range, with a mean of 60 years, and roughly 80% were male. Study results and limitations: Clonal expansion by week 6 occurred in CD4+ and CD8+ blood T cells (at 0.1 to 3.0 mg/kg).

The sample here was CD4+ or CD8+ T cells sorted from blood, taken in a trial of the OX40 agonist ivuxolimab. V usage is TRBV2 and J usage is TRBJ2-7; maybe TRBD2 (6 bases). The clonotype was recovered from an adult with an advanced solid tumor such as melanoma, head and neck, liver or kidney cancer. The CDR3 DNA sequence: TGTGCCAGCAGACCAAGGAGGGTTGACGAGCAGTACTTC. Translation gives CASRPRRVDEQYF.